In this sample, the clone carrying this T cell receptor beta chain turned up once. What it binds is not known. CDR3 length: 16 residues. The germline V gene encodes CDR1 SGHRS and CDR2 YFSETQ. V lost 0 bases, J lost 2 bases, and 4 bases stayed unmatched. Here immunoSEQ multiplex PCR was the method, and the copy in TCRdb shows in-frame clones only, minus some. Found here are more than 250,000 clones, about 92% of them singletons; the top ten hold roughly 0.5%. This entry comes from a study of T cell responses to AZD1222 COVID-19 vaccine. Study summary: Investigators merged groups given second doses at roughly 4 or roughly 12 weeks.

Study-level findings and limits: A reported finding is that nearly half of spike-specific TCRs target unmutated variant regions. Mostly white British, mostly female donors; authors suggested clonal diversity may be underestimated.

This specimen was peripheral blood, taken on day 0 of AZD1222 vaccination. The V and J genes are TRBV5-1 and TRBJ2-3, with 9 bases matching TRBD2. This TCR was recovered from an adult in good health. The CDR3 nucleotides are TGCGCCAGCAGCTTGGCCAGCGGGGGGACCACAGATACGCAGTATTTT. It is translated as CASSLASGGTTDTQYF.